These 18 T cell receptor beta chains came from one sample sequenced in a study of PD-1 blockade in classical Hodgkin lymphoma. This table comes from immunoSEQ multiplex PCR, and its TCRdb copy is limited to in-frame clones, with some not included. The profile shows approximately 9,700 clones, about 82% of them singletons. Specified time point: cycle 4 day 1 (C4D1), after less than seven weeks of nivolumab. Every patient had relapsed following autologous stem cell transplantation, and cohorts differed in brentuximab vedotin exposure. Sequenced here: peripheral blood mononuclear cells (PBMCs), sampled before the fourth cycle of nivolumab. Source of these receptors: a human donor with classical Hodgkin lymphoma.

The J gene is TRBJ2-1, the V gene TRBV25-1; perhaps TRBD1 as D (6 bases). CDR1 and CDR2 (germline): MGHDK, SYGVNS. The V and J ends lost 5 bases and 8 bases respectively, with 16 bases between them. This CDR3 region has 14 residues. In DNA, the CDR3 is TGTGCCAGCAGTCCCCATACAGGGTGGGATGAGCAGTTCTTC. Translating gives CASSPHTGWDEQFF.

This rearrangement joins TRBV4-2 to TRBJ1-4; D remains unclear. The CDR3 totals 13 residues. The ends were cut back, 0 bases at V and 11 bases at J, with 10 bases in the middle. CDR1 is LGHNA and CDR2 is YNFKEQ in the germline V gene. CDR3 coding DNA: TGTGCCAGCAGCCAAGACGTAGGATACAAACTGTTTTTT. Its translation is CASSQDVGYKLFF.

By sample share, this clone is medium-sized. This chain links TRBV4-2 with TRBJ1-5; D ambiguous. Per germline, CDR1 LGHNA and CDR2 YNFKEQ. The CDR3 spans 11 residues. The V and J ends lost 8 bases and 3 bases respectively, with 5 bases between them. CDR3 protein: CASGINQPQHF. The CDR3 DNA follows: TGTGCCAGCGGTATCAATCAGCCCCAGCATTTT.

The genes are TRBV7-9 and TRBJ1-1; TRBD1 agrees at 8 bases. With 4 bases clipped from V and 3 bases from J, the junction kept 13 bases outside the gene matches. The CDR3 is 17 amino acids. From germline, CDR1 is SEHNR and CDR2 FQNEAQ (reference sequence). The CDR3 region is CASSSTRTGRTDTEAFF. The CDR3 DNA follows: TGTGCCAGCAGCTCCACCAGGACAGGGAGGACGGACACTGAAGCTTTCTTT. Full variable domain (outside the CDR3, taken from reference TRBV7-9 and TRBJ1-1): DTGVSQNPRHKITKRGQNVTFRCDPISEHNRLYWYRQTLGQGPEFLTYFQNEAQLEKSRLLSDRFSAERPKGSFSTLEIQRTEQGDSAMYLCASSSTRTGRTDTEAFFGQGTRLTVV.

V is TRBV7-2 and J is TRBJ1-5; 8 positions agree with TRBD1. CDR1 SGHTA and CDR2 FQGNSA come from the germline V gene. The CDR3 consists of 15 residues. The J segment lost 0 bases and the V segment lost 5 bases, leaving 3 bases of the junction unmatched. The CDR3 DNA sequence: TGTGCCAGCAGCAAACAGGGGGTTAGCAATCAGCCCCAGCATTTT. Protein sequence: CASSKQGVSNQPQHF.

This chain connects TRBV28 to TRBJ1-3; no firm D call. The CDR3 contains 14 residues. CDR1 is MDHEN, CDR2 SYDVKM, per germline. V was shortened by 4 bases and J by 4 bases, with 11 bases between the two germline ends. This CDR3 reads CASSSPWKGNTIYF. The CDR3, as DNA: TGTGCCAGCAGTTCTCCTTGGAAGGGAAACACCATATATTTT.

CDR3 loop: CASSSPPRLAGPAEQYF. In DNA, the CDR3 is TGTGCCAGCAGCTCCCCCCCGCGACTAGCGGGACCCGCCGAGCAGTACTTC. The chain has TRBV7-9 and TRBJ2-7; 11 bases are shared with TRBD2. The CDR3 sequence is 17 residues long. Germline CDR1 and CDR2: SEHNR and FQNEAQ (reference sequence). Unmatched junction bases numbered 14, after V lost 4 bases and J lost 6 bases.

This clone was seen a few times. V usage is TRBV28 and J usage is TRBJ2-7; 11 nucleotides align to TRBD2. Germline V lookup: CDR1 MDHEN, CDR2 SYDVKM. The CDR3 loop spans 15 amino acids. The ends lost 5 bases at V and 3 bases at J; junction bases unmatched: 6. CDR3 in DNA: TGTGCCAGCAGTGCTTTAGCGGGAGGGCTCTACGAGCAGTACTTC. Encoded protein: CASSALAGGLYEQYF.

The rearrangement uses TRBV11-2 and TRBJ2-1; 9 bases fit TRBD1. V dropped 1 base and J dropped 5; count of bases not matched to a gene: 9. The V gene's germline CDR1 is SGHAT and CDR2 FQNNGV. The CDR3 has 17 residues. Written as DNA, the CDR3 is TGTGCCAGCAGCTTAGGATGGGTTGGGGACAGGGACAATGAGCAGTTCTTC. It specifies CASSLGWVGDRDNEQFF.

The chain recombines TRBV19 with TRBJ2-7; TRBD1 might be the D (6 bases). Looked up from germline, CDR1 is LNHDA and CDR2 is SQIVND (reference sequence). The CDR3 length is 16 residues. V lost 1 base, J lost 4 bases, and 17 bases lay in between. Written as DNA, the CDR3 is TGTGCCAGTAGTATAGCACAAACAGGGTATCCGTACGAGCAGTACTTC. This sequence encodes CASSIAQTGYPYEQYF.

This chain joins TRBV6-1 and TRBJ1-1; D is perhaps TRBD1 (6 bases). The CDR3 spans 16 residues. V was shortened by 0 bases and J by 7 bases, with 18 bases between the two germline ends. The germline CDR1 and CDR2 sequences are MNHNS and SASEGT. The CDR3 reads CASSEARGEKRNEAFF. In nucleotides, the CDR3 is TGTGCCAGCAGTGAAGCGAGGGGGGAGAAGCGCAATGAAGCTTTCTTT.

In its sample, this clone was seen a few times. The gene calls are TRBV7-2 and TRBJ2-7; no definite D call. The CDR3 spans 12 residues. The germline gives CDR1 SGHTA, CDR2 FQGNSA. V gave up 1 base and J gave up 6 bases, with 7 bases separating them. CDR3 region: CASSLVAPEQYF. The CDR3 nucleotides read TGTGCCAGCAGCTTAGTTGCCCCCGAGCAGTACTTC.

This clone was observed a handful of times. This CDR3 is also generated by other DNA sequences in the sample. This chain connects TRBV10-3 to TRBJ1-2; perhaps TRBD1 as D (5 bases). The CDR3 loop spans 16 amino acids. Deletions cut 3 bases from V and 4 bases from J, with 18 bases between. Germline V CDR1 and CDR2: ENHRY, SYGVKD. The CDR3 nucleotides read TGTGCCATCAGTGACAGGGAATGGGGCGAAGGCTATGGCTACACCTTC. Translation: CAISDREWGEGYGYTF.

V gene TRBV5-6 combines with J gene TRBJ1-2; 8 positions match TRBD1. Germline CDR1 SGHDT, CDR2 YYEEEE. Trimming removed 4 bases from V and 6 bases from J; junction bases left unmatched: 8. CDR3 length equals 14 residues. This CDR3 is CASSARTGHHGYTF. The CDR3 DNA reads TGTGCCAGCAGCGCAAGGACAGGGCACCATGGCTACACCTTC.

Here the CDR3 DNA reads TGTGCCTGGAAAACGGGGCTCGGAAACACCATATATTTT. Amino acid sequence: CAWKTGLGNTIYF. The chain joins TRBV30 to TRBJ1-3, with D possibly TRBD1 on 5 matching bases. The germline gives CDR1 GTSNPN, CDR2 SVGIG (reference sequence). V lost 4 bases and J 4 bases, leaving 11 bases between the germline ends. The CDR3 runs to 13 residues.

The genes are TRBV7-6 and TRBJ2-1, with 12 bases lining up with TRBD2. CDR3 length: 17 residues. V lost 5 bases to trimming and J lost 3 bases; unmatched junction nucleotides: 8. Germline CDR1 and CDR2: SGHVS and FNYEAQ. The CDR3 region has the DNA TGTGCCAGCAGCCGACTAGCGGGGGATAGGGACTACAATGAGCAGTTCTTC. Translating it yields CASSRLAGDRDYNEQFF.

A single count supports this clone. V usage is TRBV2 and J usage is TRBJ1-5; D not certain. V was clipped by 3 bases and J by 0 bases, with 15 bases between them. The CDR3 length is 17 residues. Germline CDR1 SNHLY, CDR2 FYNNEI. CDR3 bases: TGTGCCAGCAGTGACGTAATTAGTAGTTATAGCAATCAGCCCCAGCATTTT. Amino acid sequence: CASSDVISSYSNQPQHF. The whole variable domain, filled in from reference TRBV2 and TRBJ1-5, reads EPEVTQTPSHQVTQMGQEVILRCVPISNHLYFYWYRQILGQKVEFLVSFYNNEISEKSEIFDDQFSVERPDGSNFTLKIRSTKLEDSAMYFCASSDVISSYSNQPQHFGDGTRLSIL.

V is TRBV28 and J is TRBJ2-7; D might be TRBD2 (6 bases). The length of the CDR3 is 14 residues. Germline lookup yields CDR1 MDHEN and CDR2 SYDVKM. Trimming took 3 bases from V and 2 from J, leaving 11 bases between them. Here the CDR3 DNA reads TGTGCCAGCAGTTTTGGGGGGTGGACCTACGAGCAGTACTTC. This sequence encodes CASSFGGWTYEQYF.